This TCR beta chain was sequenced in a study of blood T cells in healthy people across ages (dated by TCRdb to 2015 to 2017). Context from the whole study: In model experiments, template switching captured about one uniquely barcoded TCR beta cDNA molecule for every two T cells. To avoid experimental bias, donors of different ages were distributed randomly across sequencing lanes. Two additional independent replicas of 1 million unique cDNA reads from the same blood draw were analyzed for two donors (one aged 18 to 30 and one aged 80 or older). The donors were divided into four age groups: young (average about 16 years), middle-aged (roughly 40), aged (around 67) and long-lived (roughly 82). The study measured age-related changes in TCR beta repertoire diversity using deep sequencing normalized with unique cDNA molecular identifiers.

There are a few counts of this clonotype. It has no known antigen specificity. No base qualities exist here, and no much larger clone lies one base off it. Systemically healthy Caucasian individuals from Russia, 39 in total and aged about 6 to 90 years, were included as donors. Each donor gave 8 to 10 milliliters of peripheral blood, drawn into EDTA-treated Vacutainer tubes. Ficoll-Paque density-gradient centrifugation was used to isolate PBMCs, with at least 7 million per sample. Trizol reagent was used to extract total RNA from the PBMCs, yielding at least 6 micrograms per sample. Naive CD45RAhigh/CD27high T cell percentages were measured by flow cytometry on a PBMC aliquot from every donor. General conclusions and limits of the study: A strong correlation was found between observed TCR beta diversity and the percentage of naive T cells measured by flow cytometry. Observed TCR beta diversity per million T cells fell roughly linearly with age, and a significant reduction was already apparent by age around 36. Because profiling used bulk unsorted PBMCs, naive and antigen-experienced compartments could not be compared conclusively. Because donor CMV infection status was unknown, age-related changes in expanded clonotypes were potentially confounded. Total diversity estimates from one million sequenced T cells were considered lower bounds and underestimates. The long-lived group showed more naive CD4+ T cells, fewer expanded clones and increased TCR diversity than the aged group, suggesting age selection.

Library method: 5' RACE. Sequenced using an Illumina HiSeq 2500. A second PCR of about 7 to 12 cycles was run with a J-beta primer mix and a sample-barcoded 5' primer. A template-switch 5' adaptor carrying 12 random nucleotides introduced a unique molecular identifier onto each TCR beta cDNA molecule. At least 3 million CDR3-containing paired-end reads were obtained from each sample. The Mint cDNA synthesis kit, primed by a TRBC-specific oligonucleotide, was used to synthesize first-strand cDNA from all RNA. Following uracil-DNA glycosylase treatment, all cDNA underwent a first 18-cycle PCR with the universal primers M1SS and BC2_uni_R. The study's own analysis went as follows. For normalization, 1 million high-quality reads, each with a distinct molecular identifier, were randomly selected from each sample. Instead of being binned into consensus sequences, reads that shared molecular identifiers were thrown out. CDR3 identification, clonotype clustering and error correction used MiTCR with a Q25 quality threshold and the strictest error-elimination algorithm. Lower-bound total TCR beta diversity was estimated with a nonparametric unseen species model using Euler transformation. The raw public data were reprocessed by TCRdb itself: fastp quality trimming at Q25, MiXCR clonotype calling, in-frame beta chains only. Identical CDR3 protein sequences are pooled into one entry, listed with their most common genes and DNA. These V and J calls are TCRdb output, not the study's own analysis. The sample has some 550,000 distinct CDR3 sequences on record, 47% of them singletons. The top ten constitute about 22% of the sample.

V and J are truncated by 5 bases and 6 bases respectively, leaving an intervening sequence of 14 bases. The CDR3 starts with the cysteine, ends with the phenylalanine, and has 15 residues. This entry keeps only the CDR3 DNA: 45 bases, framed from base 1. The germline V gene (reference sequence) sets CDR1 to SGHAT and CDR2 to FQDESV. The receptor comes from an older man in good health. Sequenced: blood. The chain is encoded by TRBV11-1 joined to TRBJ1-6, with the D gene not confidently named. CDR3 loop: CASSPGHGPNSPLHF. In nucleotide form, the sequence is TGTGCCAGCAGCCCGGGCCATGGGCCTAATTCACCCCTCCACTTT.